Listed below are T cell receptor beta chains from one sample, sequenced in a study of response to subunit inactivated influenza vaccine. TCRdb redid the calling of the RT-PCR reads with MiXCR, one entry per CDR3 protein. There are about 540,000 distinct CDR3 sequences in the sample; approximately 24% occur only once, and under 3.5% lies in the top ten. These same data were also listed under a study on T cells expressing NK-cell markers.

Here the sequenced sample was CD4+ T cells sorted from PBMCs, taken 11 to 12 days after vaccination. The receptors here all came from a man aged 45 to 65 who received an inactivated influenza vaccine. The CDR3 runs from the conserved cysteine through the conserved F or W.

V: TRBV6-5; J: TRBJ1-3; CDR3: CASITEFSGNTIYF
V: TRBV10-3; J: TRBJ2-1; CDR3: CASQGTYNEQFF
V: TRBV20-1; J: TRBJ2-5; CDR3: CSARAPSQETQYF
V: TRBV6-6; J: TRBJ1-4; CDR3: CASSWGREKLFF
V: TRBV20-1; J: TRBJ2-7; CDR3: CSAYSGLTYEQYF
V: TRBV7-2; J: TRBJ2-1; CDR3: CASSLGPAATYNEQFF
V: TRBV6-1; J: TRBJ1-1; CDR3: CASSEDTRKKAFF
V: TRBV29-1; J: TRBJ1-2; CDR3: CSVDLEINYGYTF
V: TRBV4-3; J: TRBJ2-1; CDR3: CASSQEVQGHEQFF
V: TRBV12-3/TRBV12-4; J: TRBJ2-5; CDR3: CASRNRGQRETQYF
V: TRBV7-9; J: TRBJ2-5; CDR3: CASSLVSGVPQWTQYF
V: TRBV6-1; J: TRBJ2-1; CDR3: CASRRAGAGYNEQFF
V: TRBV20-1; J: TRBJ2-7; CDR3: CSARALWEQYF
V: TRBV12-3/TRBV12-4; J: TRBJ1-5; CDR3: CASSGIRGTQHF
V: TRBV18; J: TRBJ2-3; CDR3: CASSPTAASGASADTQYF
V: TRBV3-1; J: TRBJ1-1; CDR3: CASSPYPGQGIEFLAFF
V: TRBV2; J: TRBJ2-7; CDR3: CASSEGLEQYF
V: TRBV4-2; J: TRBJ2-3; CDR3: CASSQDLASGGTDTQYF
V: TRBV20-1; J: TRBJ2-7; CDR3: CSASATAKIYEQYF
V: TRBV7-9; J: TRBJ2-6; CDR3: CASSGLGANVLTF